This TCR beta chain was identified during a study of blood T cells in healthy people across ages. The germline V gene has CDR1 MNHEY and CDR2 SVGAGI. V was shortened by 2 bases and J by 0 bases, with 8 bases between the two germline ends. CDR3 length: 15 amino acids. PCR was performed a second time for about 7 to 12 cycles using a sample-barcoded 5' primer and a J-beta primer mix. TCRdb itself ran the 5' RACE reads through MiXCR, one entry per CDR3 protein. The repertoire consists of roughly 1,300,000 distinct CDR3 sequences, with approximately 59% occurring once and the leading ten covering 5% to 7%.

The chain combines TRBV6-5 with TRBJ2-1; D remains ambiguous. The source material was blood. This clonotype was obtained from a young man in good health. CDR3 in amino acids: CASSYGSSSYNEQFF. The DNA for the CDR3 is TGTGCCAGCAGTTACGGCAGCAGCTCCTACAATGAGCAGTTCTTC.